A selection of T cell receptor delta chains follows, all from one sample in a study of γδ T cells in repeated Plasmodium falciparum infection. TCRdb made new clone calls on the multiplex PCR reads using CATT. The repertoire holds some 50,000 delta-chain clones, with 1.5% to 2% as singletons. Sequenced input: gamma-delta T cells from blood. The receptor source for this set is a pool of human donors (malaria-infected and uninfected, not separated). CDR3s include the opening cysteine and the closing phenylalanine or tryptophan. Fields, in order: D gene, V gene, clone size, J gene, CDR3 length, CDR3 protein, CDR3 DNA. The D gene is left open where the match is weak. The listing skips clone size in some rows; elsewhere it reads once, few, many or a size class.

NA	TRDV1	medium-sized	TRDJ1	11	CALDIFDKLIF	TGTGCTCTTGACATTTTCGATAAACTCATCTTT
NA	TRDV2	many	TRDJ1	16	CACDTLGGNRTDKLIF	TGTGCCTGTGACACCCTTGGTGGGAATCGCACCGATAAACTCATCTTT
NA	TRDV1	many	TRDJ1	21	CALGLKVSRPGDRRYTDKLIF	TGTGCTCTTGGGCTAAAAGTCTCTCGTCCTGGGGACAGACGGTACACCGATAAACTCATCTTT
TRDD3	TRDV1	medium-sized	TRDJ1	18	CALGEHWGILSYTDKLIF	TGTGCTCTTGGGGAACACTGGGGGATATTATCGTACACCGATAAACTCATCTTT
TRDD3	TRDV1	many	TRDJ1	23	CALGEFPSLPVRLGDLYTDKLIF	TGTGCTCTTGGGGAATTTCCCTCCCTTCCTGTTAGACTGGGGGACCTGTACACCGATAAACTCATCTTT
TRDD3	TRDV1	medium-sized	TRDJ1	19	CALGERPPIWGICTDKLIF	TGTGCTCTTGGGGAAAGGCCCCCTATCTGGGGGATATGCACCGATAAACTCATCTTT
TRDD3	TRDV1	many	TRDJ1	19	CALGELVSSVLGYADKLIF	TGTGCTCTTGGGGAACTAGTCTCCTCTGTACTGGGGTACGCCGATAAACTCATCTTT
TRDD3	TRDV1	many	TRDJ1	24	CALGSPSKRSVLGDTRASTDKLIF	TGTGCTCTTGGGTCCCCTTCCAAAAGGTCCGTACTGGGGGATACGAGGGCGAGCACCGATAAACTCATCTTT
NA	TRDV1	medium-sized	TRDJ1	21	CALGELPLNGLPTTGGRKLIF	TGTGCTCTTGGGGAACTCCCCCTCAATGGCCTTCCTACTACTGGGGGACGAAAACTCATCTTT
NA	TRDV3	many	TRDJ1	18	CAFSSSYGLWKVTDKLIF	TGTGCCTTTAGTTCGTCCTACGGGTTATGGAAGGTCACCGATAAACTCATCTTT
TRDD3	TRDV1	many	TRDJ2	16	CALKTGGDTLTAQLFF	TGTGCTCTCAAGACGGGTGGGGATACGTTGACAGCACAACTCTTCTTT
TRDD3	TRDV1	many	TRDJ1	21	CALGGASSSLLGDFSEDKLIF	TGTGCTCTTGGGGGCGCCTCTTCTTCCCTACTGGGGGATTTTTCCGAGGATAAACTCATCTTT
NA	TRDV1	few	TRDJ1	18	CALGELTLGNLRAIKLIF	TGTGCTCTTGGGGAACTGACGCTTGGGAACCTTAGGGCGATAAAACTCATCTTT
NA	TRDV1	many	TRDJ1	18	CALGELIATGKKIDKLIF	TGTGCTCTTGGGGAACTAATCGCCACGGGGAAGAAGATCGATAAACTCATCTTT
TRDD3	TRDV1	many	TRDJ1	19	CALGEINGGIRQITDKLIF	TGTGCTCTTGGGGAAATAAACGGGGGGATAAGGCAGATCACCGATAAACTCATCTTT
NA	TRDV1	many	TRDJ1	12	CALGNSPFGLIF	TGTGCTCTTGGGAACTCCCCCTTTGGACTCATCTTT
TRDD3	TRAV29/DV5	NA	TRDJ1	14	CAGGKLGDQGKLIF	TGTGCAGGGGGAAAACTGGGGGATCAGGGTAAACTCATCTTT
TRDD3	TRDV2	many	TRDJ1	18	CACDTVLGDPLGTDKLIF	TGTGCCTGTGACACCGTACTGGGGGATCCCTTGGGAACCGATAAACTCATCTTT
TRDD3	TRDV1	many	TRDJ1	19	CALGEPHGVGIPITDKLIF	TGTGCTCTTGGGGAACCTCATGGCGTGGGGATACCGATCACCGATAAACTCATCTTT
TRDD3	TRDV1	many	TRDJ1	18	CALGEYPGISNYTDKLIF	TGTGCTCTTGGGGAGTACCCGGGGATATCCAATTACACCGATAAACTCATCTTT
NA	TRDV1	many	TRDJ1	25	CALGEPGLPTRFWGIGGGVTDKLIF	TGTGCTCTTGGGGAACCAGGCCTTCCTACGAGGTTCTGGGGGATAGGCGGCGGGGTCACCGATAAACTCATCTTT
TRDD3	TRDV2	many	TRDJ1	21	CACDTVTGGSHQFPNTDKLIF	TGTGCCTGTGACACCGTTACTGGGGGTTCCCACCAATTCCCTAACACCGATAAACTCATCTTT
NA	TRDV1	many	TRDJ1	20	CALGDAFLRVWGIYTDKLIF	TGTGCTCTTGGGGATGCCTTCCTACGTGTCTGGGGGATCTACACCGATAAACTCATCTTT
TRDD3	TRDV1	many	TRDJ1	22	CALGEPPFLLYYWGFYTDKLIF	TGTGCTCTTGGGGAACCCCCTTTCTTACTTTACTACTGGGGGTTTTACACCGATAAACTCATCTTT